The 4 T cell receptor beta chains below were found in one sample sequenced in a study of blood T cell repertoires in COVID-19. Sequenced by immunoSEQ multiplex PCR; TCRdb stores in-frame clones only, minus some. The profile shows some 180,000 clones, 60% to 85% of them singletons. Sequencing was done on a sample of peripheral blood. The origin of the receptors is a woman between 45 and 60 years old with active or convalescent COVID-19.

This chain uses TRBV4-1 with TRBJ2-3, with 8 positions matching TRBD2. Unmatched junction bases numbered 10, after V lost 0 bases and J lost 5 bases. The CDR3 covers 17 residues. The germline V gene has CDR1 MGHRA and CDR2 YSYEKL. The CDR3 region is CASSQDLGGGLGDTQYF. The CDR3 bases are TGCGCCAGCAGCCAAGATCTCGGCGGGGGGCTAGGAGATACGCAGTATTTT.

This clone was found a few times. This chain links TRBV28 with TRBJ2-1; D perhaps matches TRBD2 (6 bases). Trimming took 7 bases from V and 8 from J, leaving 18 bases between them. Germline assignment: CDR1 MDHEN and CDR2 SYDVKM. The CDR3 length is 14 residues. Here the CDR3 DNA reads TGTGCCAGCACCCTCGGGGGAGTGACGGATGAGCAGTTCTTC. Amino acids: CASTLGGVTDEQFF. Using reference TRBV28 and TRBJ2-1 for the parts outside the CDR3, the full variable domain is DVKVTQSSRYLVKRTGEKVFLECVQDMDHENMFWYRQDPGLGLRLIYFSYDVKMKEKGDIPEGYSVSREKKERFSLILESASTNQTSMYLCASTLGGVTDEQFFGPGTRLTVL.

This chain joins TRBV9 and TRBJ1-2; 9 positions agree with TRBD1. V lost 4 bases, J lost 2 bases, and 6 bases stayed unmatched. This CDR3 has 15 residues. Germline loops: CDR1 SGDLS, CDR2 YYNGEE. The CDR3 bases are TGTGCCAGCAGCCACTGGACAGGGGAAAACTATGGCTACACCTTC. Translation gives CASSHWTGENYGYTF.

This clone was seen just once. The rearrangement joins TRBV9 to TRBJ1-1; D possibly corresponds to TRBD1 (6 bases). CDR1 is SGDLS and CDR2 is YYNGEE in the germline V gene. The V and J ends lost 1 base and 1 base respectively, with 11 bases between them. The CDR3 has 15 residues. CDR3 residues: CASSVNGQPNTEAFF. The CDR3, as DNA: TGTGCCAGCAGCGTAAATGGACAGCCGAACACTGAAGCTTTCTTT.